A selection of T cell receptor beta chains follows, all from one sample in a study of blood T cell repertoires in COVID-19. The protocol was immunoSEQ multiplex PCR, while the TCRdb copy is restricted to in-frame clones and leaves out a portion. The data hold about half a million clones, with roughly 88% observed a single time. The sequenced material came from peripheral blood. The receptors shown here come from a human donor in a cohort sampled during active COVID-19. Both conserved end residues are part of each CDR3. The D gene is left open where the match is weak. Part of the rows lack a size; the others show once, few, many or a class for expanded clones.

D	V	size	J	DNA	CDR3
TRBD1	TRBV7-8	.	TRBJ1-2	TGTGCCAGCAGCTACTTAGCAGATTTGCAAGGGACAGGGGGCGCGGATGGCTACACCTTC	CASSYLADLQGTGGADGYTF
TRBD1	TRBV5-1	.	TRBJ2-1	TGCGCCAGCAGCTTAGGACAGGGGTCCTACAATGAGCAGTTCTTC	CASSLGQGSYNEQFF
TRBD2	TRBV18	.	TRBJ2-1	TGTGCCAGCTCACCGCAGGCGGGAGGCATATACAATGAGCAGTTCTTC	CASSPQAGGIYNEQFF
.	TRBV2	.	TRBJ2-1	TGTGCCAGCAGTGAGTTTGGTACGGGTCGAGGCAAGGATGAGCAGTTCTTC	CASSEFGTGRGKDEQFF
.	TRBV28	.	TRBJ1-2	TGTGCCAGCAGTTTCCTTGGAGGCAACTATGGCTACACCTTC	CASSFLGGNYGYTF
TRBD1	TRBV7-6	once	TRBJ2-5	TGTGCCAGCAGCCTCGATTTGGACAGGGAGAATAGAGAGACCCAGTACTTC	CASSLDLDRENRETQYF
TRBD1	TRBV11-3	.	TRBJ2-1	TGTGCCAGCAGCTTGGGACAGGGGGCCTACAATGAGCAGTTCTTC	CASSLGQGAYNEQFF
.	TRBV7-2	.	TRBJ2-1	TGTGCCAGTAAACAGACCTCAATTCTACCCTACAATGAGCAGTTCTTC	CASKQTSILPYNEQFF
TRBD1	TRBV20-1	.	TRBJ1-1	TGCAGTGCTAGTCCTCCCCCGGGACAGGGTCTTAACACTGAAGCTTTCTTT	CSASPPPGQGLNTEAFF
.	TRBV28	once	TRBJ1-4	TGTGCCAGCAGTACCGGGAAGGAGGCAACTAATGAAAAACTGTTTTTT	CASSTGKEATNEKLFF
.	TRBV5-1	.	TRBJ1-2	TGCGCCAGCAGCTTGGAAGGGACTAGTGATGGCTACACCTTC	CASSLEGTSDGYTF
TRBD1	TRBV25-1	.	TRBJ2-1	TGTGCCAGCAGTGAGGGGGACAGCCCTGACAATGAGCAGTTCTTC	CASSEGDSPDNEQFF
TRBD1	TRBV4-2	once	TRBJ2-2	TGTGCCAGCAGCCAAGATGGAGCTTGGGACAGGGGGAACACCGGGGAGCTGTTTTTT	CASSQDGAWDRGNTGELFF
TRBD2	TRBV25-1	.	TRBJ2-3	TGTGCCAGCAGTGAATTTATAGCGGGAACTAGCACAGATACGCAGTATTTT	CASSEFIAGTSTDTQYF
.	TRBV9	once	TRBJ2-3	TGTGCCAGCAGCGTAGGACAATCTTGGACAGATACGCAGTATTTT	CASSVGQSWTDTQYF
TRBD1	TRBV5-4	.	TRBJ2-7	TGTGCCAGCAGGGACCGGGACAGGATCGAGCAGTACTTC	CASRDRDRIEQYF
.	TRBV5-5	.	TRBJ1-3	TGTGCCAGCAGCTTCCCCGGGACTGGAAACACCATATATTTT	CASSFPGTGNTIYF
.	TRBV29-1	.	TRBJ2-2	TGCAGCGTTGGATGGGCCACAGGGAGCTTAGGGGAGCTGTTTTTT	CSVGWATGSLGELFF
TRBD1	TRBV14	once	TRBJ2-7	TGTGCCAGCAGCCCCGGGACAGGGCTGGCCGAGCAGTACTTC	CASSPGTGLAEQYF
TRBD1	TRBV5-4	few	TRBJ1-2	TGTGCCAGCAGCTTGATCAGGGGGGACTATGGCTACACCTTC	CASSLIRGDYGYTF
.	TRBV7-3	once	TRBJ1-1	TGTGCCAGCAGCTTATCAGGGCAGAACACTGAAGCTTTCTTT	CASSLSGQNTEAFF
TRBD1	TRBV7-2	few	TRBJ1-2	TGTGCCAGCAGCTCTGTACAGGGGGCCCGGACCTATGGCTACACCTTC	CASSSVQGARTYGYTF
TRBD1	TRBV27	.	TRBJ1-5	TGTGCCAGCAGCCTTGGACAGGGGCATTTTCAGCCCCAGCATTTT	CASSLGQGHFQPQHF
TRBD2	TRBV9	.	TRBJ2-1	TGTGCCAGCAGCCCTCGGGGGGGGCTGAACAATGAGCAGTTCTTC	CASSPRGGLNNEQFF
.	TRBV5-4	.	TRBJ1-1	TGTGCCAGCAGCTCGCTACAGGGGAACACTGAAGCTTTCTTT	CASSSLQGNTEAFF
TRBD1	TRBV3-1/TRBV3-2	.	TRBJ2-7	TGTGCCAGCAGCCCTCCCGGGACAGGGGTTTACGAGCAGTACTTC	CASSPPGTGVYEQYF
.	TRBV5-5	.	TRBJ1-5	TGTGCCAGCAGCCCAGGATTTAATCAGCCCCAGCATTTT	CASSPGFNQPQHF
.	TRBV6-5	once	TRBJ1-1	TGTGCCAGTCAGGGATCACCCAATTTTAACACTGAAGCTTTCTTT	CASQGSPNFNTEAFF
.	TRBV5-1	.	TRBJ1-1	TGCGCCAGCACGGTTGAACAGGGAATCACTGAAGCTTTCTTT	CASTVEQGITEAFF
.	TRBV6-6	.	TRBJ1-1	TGTGCCAGCAGTTACTTAGGGGGGGAGACTGAAGCTTTCTTT	CASSYLGGETEAFF
TRBD2	TRBV5-1	few	TRBJ2-7	TGCGCCAGCAGTTTTTCATTAGAGCAGGGGCGGACTAGCGACTACCACGAGCAGTACTTC	CASSFSLEQGRTSDYHEQYF
.	TRBV14	.	TRBJ1-2	TGTGCCAGCAGCAGGTTTGGAGGGGCGCATGGCTACACCTTC	CASSRFGGAHGYTF
.	TRBV6-2/TRBV6-3	.	TRBJ1-1	TGTGCCAGCAGTACCGAAAGGACAGCGAACACTGAAGCTTTCTTT	CASSTERTANTEAFF
.	TRBV28	.	TRBJ2-1	TGTGCCAGCAGTTTGGTCTCCAGCGGACGTCACAATGAGCAGTTCTTC	CASSLVSSGRHNEQFF
TRBD2	TRBV5-4	.	TRBJ2-7	TGTGCCAGCAGCCTCCCGGGGGGGAGTCCCACCTACGAGCAGTACTTC	CASSLPGGSPTYEQYF
TRBD2	TRBV4-3	.	TRBJ2-3	TGCGCCAGCAGCCTAGCGGGAAGCACAGATACGCAGTATTTT	CASSLAGSTDTQYF
TRBD2	TRBV7-2	once	TRBJ2-3	TGTGCCAGCAGGCCTGATAGCGGGAGTAGCACAGATACGCAGTATTTT	CASRPDSGSSTDTQYF
TRBD2	TRBV4-1	few	TRBJ2-1	TGCGCCAGCAGCCAAGAGACTAGCGTCGGAAACAATGAGCAGTTCTTC	CASSQETSVGNNEQFF
TRBD1	TRBV4-3	.	TRBJ2-3	TGCGCCAGCAGCCAAGATCAGGGGGCGAGAGGAGATACGCAGTATTTT	CASSQDQGARGDTQYF
.	TRBV5-1	.	TRBJ1-2	TGCGCCAGCAGCTACGGCCTGGACAGTAACTATGGCTACACCTTC	CASSYGLDSNYGYTF
.	TRBV3-1/TRBV3-2	few	TRBJ1-6	TGTGCCAGCAGCCTTGACAGGAATTCACCCCTCCACTTT	CASSLDRNSPLHF
TRBD1	TRBV19	.	TRBJ1-5	TGTGCCAGTAGTCTTCAATCCGGGACAGGAGCCGGGCAGCCCCAGCATTTT	CASSLQSGTGAGQPQHF
TRBD2	TRBV5-1	.	TRBJ2-1	TGCGCCAGCAGCTTTCTAGCGGGAGTGAACAATGAGCAGTTCTTC	CASSFLAGVNNEQFF
TRBD1	TRBV5-1	few	TRBJ2-1	TGCGCCAGCAACAGGGGGAATTACAATGAGCAGTTCTTC	CASNRGNYNEQFF
.	TRBV5-1	.	TRBJ1-2	TGCGCCAGCAGCTCCACGACAGGTTGGGACTATGGCTACACCTTC	CASSSTTGWDYGYTF
.	TRBV18	.	TRBJ2-1	TGTGCCAGCTCTGCGGACATCCTTTCCTTACGGGAGCAGTTCTTC	CASSADILSLREQFF
TRBD1	TRBV30	.	TRBJ1-1	TGTGCCTCCCAGGGGGGCACTGAAGCTTTCTTT	CASQGGTEAFF
.	TRBV19	.	TRBJ1-1	TGTGCCAGTAGTATAGAATCGCGGTCCCCGAACACTGAAGCTTTCTTT	CASSIESRSPNTEAFF
TRBD1	TRBV6-5	.	TRBJ1-1	TGTGCCAGCAGTTCGGGACAGGGGCTGAACACTGAAGCTTTCTTT	CASSSGQGLNTEAFF
.	TRBV5-4	.	TRBJ1-2	TGTGCCAGCTCCGGGGGGGGCCGTTACTTCTATGGCTACACCTTC	CASSGGGRYFYGYTF
TRBD1	TRBV24-1	.	TRBJ2-1	TGTGCCACCAGTGATGTCGGACAGGGGGGGGACGATGAGCAGTTCTTC	CATSDVGQGGDDEQFF
.	TRBV4-1	.	TRBJ1-1	TGCGCCAGCAGCCCCTTGCATCGGGGTAGAAACACTGAAGCTTTCTTT	CASSPLHRGRNTEAFF
TRBD2	TRBV30	.	TRBJ2-1	TGTGCCTGGAGTCGAAGGTTAGCGGGAGGCGATGAGCAGTTCTTC	CAWSRRLAGGDEQFF
.	TRBV4-2	.	TRBJ1-2	TGTGCCAGCAGCCAAGAGGGCAACAACTATGGCTACACCTTC	CASSQEGNNYGYTF
.	TRBV2	.	TRBJ2-1	TGTGCCACCAAAGAAGGTCCGGAGACCTACAATGAGCAGTTCTTC	CATKEGPETYNEQFF